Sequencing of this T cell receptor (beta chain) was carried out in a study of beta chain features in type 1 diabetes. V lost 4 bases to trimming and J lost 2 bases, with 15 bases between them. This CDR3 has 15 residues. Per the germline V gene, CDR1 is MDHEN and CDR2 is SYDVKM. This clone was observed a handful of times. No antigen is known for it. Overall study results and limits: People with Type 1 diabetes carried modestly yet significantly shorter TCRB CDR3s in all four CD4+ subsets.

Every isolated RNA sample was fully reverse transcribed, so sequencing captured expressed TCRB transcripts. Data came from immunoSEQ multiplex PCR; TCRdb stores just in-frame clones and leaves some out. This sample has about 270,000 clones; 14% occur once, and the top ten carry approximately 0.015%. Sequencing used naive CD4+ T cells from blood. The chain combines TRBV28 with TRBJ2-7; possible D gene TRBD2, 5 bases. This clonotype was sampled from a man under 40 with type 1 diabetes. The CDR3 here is CASSSERPLTYEQYF. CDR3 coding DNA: TGTGCCAGCAGTTCAGAGCGGCCCTTAACCTACGAGCAGTACTTC. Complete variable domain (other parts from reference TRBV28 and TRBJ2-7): DVKVTQSSRYLVKRTGEKVFLECVQDMDHENMFWYRQDPGLGLRLIYFSYDVKMKEKGDIPEGYSVSREKKERFSLILESASTNQTSMYLCASSSERPLTYEQYFGPGTRLTVT.